The 22 T cell receptor beta chains given below trace back to one sample, sequenced in a study of T cells after posttransplantation cyclophosphamide. Produced via immunoSEQ multiplex PCR; TCRdb's table is partial and in-frame only. This sample has fewer than 25,000 clones, with roughly 86% found just once. The sample was PBMCs. These receptors originate from a woman aged 55-69 years with a blood cancer, CMV-positive, and with a related stem cell donor.

The chain uses TRBV6-1 and TRBJ2-3; 8 positions match TRBD2. The V gene's germline CDR1 is MNHNS and CDR2 SASEGT. CDR3 length equals 15 residues. Trimming removed 2 bases from V and 6 bases from J; junction bases left unmatched: 7. The CDR3 sequence is CASSEYGTSGDTQYF. The CDR3 nucleotides read TGTGCCAGCAGTGAATATGGGACTAGTGGGGATACGCAGTATTTT.

J is TRBJ2-3 and V is TRBV27, with D possibly matching TRBD2 (6 bases). The V end lost 8 bases, the J end lost 1 base, and 10 bases lay between the germline ends. Germline V CDR1 and CDR2: MNHEY, SMNVEV (reference sequence). The CDR3 totals 13 residues. CDR3 region: CASWDLGTDTQYF. The CDR3 DNA sequence: TGTGCCAGCTGGGACTTGGGCACAGATACGCAGTATTTT.

The chain uses TRBV15 and TRBJ1-4; D possibly corresponds to TRBD1 (5 bases). Trimming left V 0 bases short and J 3 bases short, with 20 bases between. Looked up from germline, CDR1 is LNHNV and CDR2 is YYDKDF (reference sequence). There are 19 residues in the CDR3. CDR3 nucleotide sequence: TGTGCCACCAGCAGAGATTCTGGTGTCGCGGGGGAGGCTAATGAAAAACTGTTTTTT. Translated, it gives CATSRDSGVAGEANEKLFF.

This chain links TRBV7-9 with TRBJ2-3, with 12 bases fitting TRBD2. The CDR3 totals 17 residues. Germline V gives CDR1 SEHNR, CDR2 FQNEAQ (reference sequence). Trimming removed 2 bases from V and 3 bases from J; junction bases left unmatched: 6. The DNA of the CDR3 is TGTGCCAGCAGCTTACGACTAGCGGGAGCAGGGACAGATACGCAGTATTTT. It specifies CASSLRLAGAGTDTQYF.

The V call is TRBV9, the J call TRBJ2-7, with 13 bases identical to TRBD2. CDR1 is SGDLS, CDR2 YYNGEE, per germline. J lost 5 bases, V lost 3 bases, and 8 bases had no gene match. The CDR3 is 16 amino acids. CDR3 sequence: CASSATTSGRINEQYF. CDR3 nucleotide sequence: TGTGCCAGCAGCGCGACGACTAGCGGGAGGATCAACGAGCAGTACTTC. The whole variable domain, filled in from reference TRBV9 and TRBJ2-7, reads DSGVTQTPKHLITATGQRVTLRCSPRSGDLSVYWYQQSLDQGLQFLIQYYNGEERAKGNILERFSAQQFPDLHSELNLSSLELGDSALYFCASSATTSGRINEQYFGPGTRLTVT.

V usage is TRBV30 and J usage is TRBJ2-2; D possibly corresponds to TRBD2 (5 bases). Deletions cut 0 bases from V and 6 bases from J, with 11 bases between. CDR3 length: 14 amino acids. Germline V lookup: CDR1 GTSNPN, CDR2 SVGIG (reference sequence). The CDR3 DNA reads as TGTGCCTGGAGTGTATGGCGGAGGTCCGGGGAGCTGTTTTTT. It codes for CAWSVWRRSGELFF.

V gene TRBV30 combines with J gene TRBJ2-3; 7 bases are shared with TRBD2. The germline V gene encodes CDR1 GTSNPN and CDR2 SVGIG (reference sequence). Germline trimming cut 0 bases from V and 2 bases from J; bases unmatched to any gene: 2. The length of the CDR3 is 14 residues. CDR3 protein: CAWSVLADTDTQYF. CDR3 sequence (DNA): TGTGCCTGGAGTGTTCTAGCGGACACAGATACGCAGTATTTT. Full variable domain (remainder filled in from reference TRBV30 and TRBJ2-3): SQTIHQWPATLVQPVGSPLSLECTVEGTSNPNLYWYRQAAGRGLQLLFYSVGIGQISSEVPQNLSASRPQDRQFILSSKKLLLSDSGFYLCAWSVLADTDTQYFGPGTRLTVL.

This sequence joins TRBV5-8 and TRBJ1-2; 9 nucleotides agree with TRBD1. The V and J ends lost 2 bases and 2 bases, in that order; junction bases with no gene match: 10. This CDR3 has 17 residues. CDR1 SGHTS and CDR2 YDEGEE come from the germline V gene. In DNA, the CDR3 is TGTGCCAGCAGCTTACCGGGACAGGGTCCCCGAAACTATGGCTACACCTTC. Protein product: CASSLPGQGPRNYGYTF. The whole variable domain, filled in from reference TRBV5-8 and TRBJ1-2, reads EAGVTQSPTHLIKTRGQQATLRCSPISGHTSVYWYQQALGLGLQFLLWYDEGEERNRGNFPPRFSGRQFPNYSSELNVNALELEDSALYLCASSLPGQGPRNYGYTFGSGTRLTVV.

DNA for the CDR3: TGTGCCAGCAGCTTTGGCGGAACCGGGGGCACCGGGGAGCTGTTTTTT. Its translation: CASSFGGTGGTGELFF. The genes are TRBV7-2 and TRBJ2-2, with D tentatively TRBD2 (6 bases). CDR1 and CDR2 (germline): SGHTA, FQGNSA. This CDR3 contains 16 residues. V dropped 3 bases and J dropped 4 bases, with 15 bases sitting between them.

The V call is TRBV30, the J call TRBJ1-2; possible D gene TRBD1, 6 bases. CDR1 is GTSNPN and CDR2 is SVGIG in the germline V gene (reference sequence). Trimming removed 3 bases from V and 4 bases from J, with 12 bases in between. This CDR3 is 13 amino acids long. The CDR3 DNA sequence: TGTGCCTGGAGCTCGGCCAGGGGCTATGGCTACACCTTC. Translation: CAWSSARGYGYTF. The full variable domain, rest sourced from reference TRBV30 and TRBJ1-2, is SQTIHQWPATLVQPVGSPLSLECTVEGTSNPNLYWYRQAAGRGLQLLFYSVGIGQISSEVPQNLSASRPQDRQFILSSKKLLLSDSGFYLCAWSSARGYGYTFGSGTRLTVV.

This clone was seen just once. The chain uses TRBV29-1 and TRBJ1-1; possible D gene TRBD1, 5 bases. Germline CDR1 SQVTM, CDR2 ANQGSEA. Trimming took 2 bases from V and 5 from J, leaving 12 bases between them. The CDR3 covers 13 residues. The CDR3 loop is CSVEWGGKTEAFF. The CDR3 DNA sequence: TGCAGCGTTGAATGGGGGGGGAAGACTGAAGCTTTCTTT.

CDR3 coding DNA: TGCGCCAGCAGCCCTACCCCCGGTTCAGGGGCCGCCTACGAGCAGTACTTC. It codes for CASSPTPGSGAAYEQYF. The chain is built from TRBV5-1 and TRBJ2-7; weak D call: TRBD1 (6 bases). Germline CDR1 SGHRS, CDR2 YFSETQ. The CDR3 has 17 residues. V lost 4 bases, J lost 2 bases, and 22 bases lay in between.

The CDR3 spells CASSQALWRGGEQFF. In DNA, the CDR3 is TGCGCCAGCAGCCAAGCGTTGTGGCGCGGAGGGGAGCAGTTCTTC. The chain employs TRBV4-1 and TRBJ2-1, with D perhaps TRBD2 (6 bases). This CDR3 has 15 amino acids. In germline, CDR1 is MGHRA, CDR2 YSYEKL. Trimming took 1 base from V and 10 from J, leaving 17 bases between them.

The sample holds one count of this clone. The gene calls are TRBV5-1 and TRBJ1-2; possibly TRBD1 for D (5 bases). Germline V gene lookup returns CDR1 SGHRS and CDR2 YFSETQ. V lost 7 bases and J 8 bases, leaving 15 bases between the germline ends. The CDR3 totals 12 residues. The CDR3 coding sequence is TGCGCCAGCGGCACAGGCGCCTGGGGCTACACCTTC. As protein: CASGTGAWGYTF. The whole variable domain, remainder taken from reference TRBV5-1 and TRBJ1-2, is KAGVTQTPRYLIKTRGQQVTLSCSPISGHRSVSWYQQTPGQGLQFLFEYFSETQRNKGNFPGRFSGRQFSNSRSEMNVSTLELGDSALYLCASGTGAWGYTFGSGTRLTVV.

The chain employs TRBV4-1 and TRBJ2-7; 7 nucleotides line up with TRBD1. Germline V CDR1 and CDR2: MGHRA, YSYEKL. Trimming at V came to 0 bases and at J to 4 bases, leaving 6 bases not matched to a gene. CDR3 length: 15 amino acids. CDR3 in DNA: TGCGCCAGCAGCCAAGAGCGGCAGGGGGTGTACGAGCAGTACTTC. This codes for CASSQERQGVYEQYF.

The rearrangement joins TRBV7-9 to TRBJ2-5; TRBD2 matches 7 bases. Germline-derived CDR1 and CDR2 are SEHNR and FQNEAQ (reference sequence). The CDR3 totals 12 residues. Unmatched junction bases numbered 2, after V lost 5 bases and J lost 5 bases. The DNA for the CDR3 is TGTGCCAGCAGCCGGGGGGTGGAGACCCAGTACTTC. Amino acids: CASSRGVETQYF.

V usage is TRBV19 and J usage is TRBJ1-2; the D gene is possibly TRBD1 (5 bases). V was shortened by 6 bases and J by 4 bases, with 15 bases between the two germline ends. The CDR3 has 14 amino acids. The germline CDR1 and CDR2 sequences are LNHDA and SQIVND (reference sequence). The CDR3 DNA reads as TGTGCCAGTAGAATTAACAGGCCCCCCTATGGCTACACCTTC. It yields the protein CASRINRPPYGYTF.

In its sample, this clone was seen a few times. V usage is TRBV6-5 and J usage is TRBJ1-1; D may be TRBD1 (5 bases). CDR3 length: 11 amino acids. The germline V gene encodes CDR1 MNHEY and CDR2 SVGAGI. Trimming cost V 7 bases and J 5 bases, with 8 bases left between them. The CDR3 loop reads CASKGLTEAFF. CDR3 nucleotides: TGTGCCAGCAAGGGGCTAACTGAAGCTTTCTTT.

The chain links TRBV11-2 to TRBJ2-2; D gene unclear. The CDR3 spans 15 residues. From germline, CDR1 is SGHAT and CDR2 FQNNGV. V was clipped by 2 bases and J by 0 bases, with 7 bases between them. CDR3: CASSLIYANTGELFF. CDR3 in DNA: TGTGCCAGCAGCTTAATCTACGCGAACACCGGGGAGCTGTTTTTT.

This clone has just one count. This sequence joins TRBV7-2 and TRBJ2-4; maybe TRBD1 (6 bases). The CDR3 length is 13 residues. Germline V gene sequence: CDR1 SGHTA, CDR2 FQGNSA. Between the trimmed V and J ends, which lost 5 bases and 4 bases, there was a span of 9 bases. Written as DNA, the CDR3 is TGTGCCAGCAGCCCCGGGACAAAAAACATTCAGTACTTC. Translating it yields CASSPGTKNIQYF.

The V gene is TRBV6-4, the J gene TRBJ2-7, with 11 bases that match TRBD2. The CDR3 runs 14 residues. Germline values: CDR1 MRHNA, CDR2 SNTAGT. V lost 7 bases, J lost 0 bases, and 2 bases stayed unmatched. The CDR3 reads CASNTSGSSYEQYF. Written as DNA, the CDR3 is TGTGCCAGCAATACTAGCGGGAGCTCCTACGAGCAGTACTTC.

This clone was picked up one time. The V and J genes are TRBV2 and TRBJ1-5; TRBD1 matches at 9 bases. CDR1 is SNHLY and CDR2 is FYNNEI in the germline V gene. The CDR3 is 15 amino acids. V lost 8 bases, J lost 5 bases, and 10 bases stayed unmatched. The CDR3 here is CASGTDRGSYQPQHF. The CDR3 nucleotides read TGTGCCAGCGGAACCGACAGGGGGAGTTATCAGCCCCAGCATTTT.